This T cell receptor (beta chain) is drawn from a study of human T cells and chemical hapten exposure. Ten or more counts support this clonotype. Its target is not known. V shed 2 bases and J shed 2 bases, with 6 bases lying between them. The CDR3 is 13 amino acids. Germline assignment: CDR1 LGHDT and CDR2 YNNKEL (reference sequence). TCRdb reprocessed the RACE reads via MiXCR and lists one record per CDR3 protein. The sample lists 90,000 to 120,000 distinct CDR3 sequences, approximately 11% seen once, with around 3.4% in the top ten. The study's findings and limits: Following DPC sensitization, TCRs present above 1 in 1000 frequency showed no change.

The time point: patch test 1, 2 weeks after DPC sensitization. Treatment given: therapeutic diphenylcyclopropenone sensitization with weekly scalp DPC. Donors, patients with alopecia ranging from 18 to 70 years old and judged suitable for DPC, provided samples. The authors extracted total RNA from unfractionated whole blood. Sample: whole blood, taken in connection with sensitization to the hapten diphenylcyclopropenone (DPC). This TCR derives from a woman in her thirties or forties with alopecia areata. Some clones in this sample may be carry-over from other donors' samples. The V call is TRBV3-1, the J call TRBJ1-1; D is unresolved. CDR3 residues: CASSQTDNTEAFF. CDR3 nucleotide sequence: TGTGCCAGCAGCCAAACAGATAACACTGAAGCTTTCTTT.